This is a list of T cell receptor beta chains from one sample in a study of post-analysis software for immune sequencing data. TCRdb analysed the PCR reads with MiXCR anew, one entry per CDR3 protein. The sample shows around 200,000 distinct CDR3 sequences, about 30% of them seen only once. Source material: blood. The receptors originated from a girl aged 2-17 years with multiple sclerosis. The CDR3 runs from the conserved cysteine through the conserved F or W. Fields, in order: clone size, J gene, V gene, D gene, CDR3 protein, CDR3 DNA. A D gene is named only where the DNA matches it firmly. Clone sizes are given selectively: once, few, many, or a class where the clone is expanded.

>many|TRBJ2-7|TRBV29-1|NA
CSVEGPSYEQYF
TGCAGCGTTGAGGGACCCTCCTACGAGCAGTACTTC
>many|TRBJ2-7|TRBV5-1|TRBD1
CASSRLTGGQLGEQYF
TGCGCCAGCAGCCGTCTTACAGGGGGCCAGCTAGGAGAGCAGTACTTC
>many|TRBJ2-5|TRBV3-1|TRBD2
CASSYRLAQETQYF
TGTGCCAGCAGCTATCGACTAGCCCAAGAGACCCAGTACTTC
>many|TRBJ2-5|TRBV7-9|TRBD1
CASSVTGTGSQETQYF
TGTGCCAGCAGCGTAACCGGGACAGGGTCGCAAGAGACCCAGTACTTC
>many|TRBJ1-2|TRBV5-5|NA
CASSRDLDGYTF
TGTGCCAGCAGCAGGGACCTGGATGGCTACACCTTC
>once|TRBJ2-7|TRBV10-3|NA
CAIGAEGSAEQYF
TGTGCCATCGGAGCGGAGGGTTCGGCCGAGCAGTACTTC
>NA|TRBJ2-3|TRBV20-1|NA
CSARAGPLADTQYF
TGCAGTGCTAGAGCGGGACCTTTAGCGGATACGCAGTATTTT
>few|TRBJ1-6|TRBV5-1|TRBD1
CASSLQTGENSPLHF
TGCGCCAGCAGCTTGCAGACAGGGGAGAATTCACCCCTCCACTTT
>few|TRBJ2-7|TRBV28|NA
CASSLPHPYEQYF
TGTGCCAGCAGTTTACCACACCCCTACGAGCAGTACTTC
>many|TRBJ1-2|TRBV15|TRBD1
CATSRQTGGLDGYTF
TGTGCCACCAGCAGACAAACAGGGGGCCTCGATGGCTACACCTTC
>many|TRBJ1-4|TRBV29-1|NA
CSVEWQGYEKLFF
TGCAGCGTTGAATGGCAGGGTTATGAAAAACTGTTTTTT
>NA|TRBJ1-1|TRBV7-9|NA
CASSSPPYTEAFF
TGTGCCAGCAGCTCCCCGCCCTACACTGAAGCTTTCTTT
>many|TRBJ2-7|TRBV15|NA
CATSRYGQALNEQYF
TGTGCCACCAGCAGATACGGCCAGGCACTAAACGAGCAGTACTTC
>once|TRBJ2-3|TRBV18|NA
CASSPGRDTQYF
TGTGCCAGCTCACCCGGGAGAGATACGCAGTATTTT
>many|TRBJ2-5|TRBV3-1|TRBD2
CASSQDPPQTSGQETQYF
TGTGCCAGCAGCCAAGACCCTCCCCAGACTAGCGGGCAAGAGACCCAGTACTTC
>NA|TRBJ1-1|TRBV29-1|TRBD1
CSAWDRERNTEAFF
TGCAGCGCGTGGGACAGGGAAAGGAACACTGAAGCTTTCTTT
>NA|TRBJ2-1|TRBV29-1|TRBD2
CSVEGASGRQDYNEQFF
TGCAGCGTTGAAGGTGCTAGCGGGAGACAAGATTACAATGAGCAGTTCTTC
>many|TRBJ2-3|TRBV2|NA
CASSERTDTQYF
TGTGCCAGCAGTGAAAGGACAGATACGCAGTATTTT
>many|TRBJ1-2|TRBV12-3/TRBV12-4|NA
CASSVDRLKLLNYGYTF
TGTGCCAGCAGTGTCGACAGGCTCAAACTACTTAACTATGGCTACACCTTC
>NA|TRBJ2-2|TRBV24-1|NA
CATSDSGVQNTGELFF
TGTGCCACCAGTGATTCCGGTGTGCAGAACACCGGGGAGCTGTTTTTT
>many|TRBJ2-5|TRBV6-5|TRBD2
CASSYLAGKETQYF
TGTGCCAGCAGCTATCTAGCGGGGAAAGAGACCCAGTACTTC
>NA|TRBJ1-5|TRBV9|NA
CASSVLPGHNQPQHF
TGTGCCAGCAGCGTCCTTCCGGGTCACAATCAGCCCCAGCATTTT
>few|TRBJ2-1|TRBV2|NA
CASSEGGRNEQFF
TGTGCCAGCAGTGAAGGCGGTAGGAATGAGCAGTTCTTC
>many|TRBJ2-1|TRBV20-1|NA
CSARAAQSSYNEQFF
TGCAGTGCTAGGGCGGCTCAGAGCTCCTACAATGAGCAGTTCTTC
>many|TRBJ2-7|TRBV12-3/TRBV12-4|NA
CASSFGGVNEQYF
TGTGCCAGCAGTTTCGGCGGTGTGAACGAGCAGTACTTC
>many|TRBJ2-5|TRBV7-9|NA
CASSKVHGGQETQYF
TGTGCCAGCAGCAAAGTCCACGGGGGACAAGAGACCCAGTACTTC
>NA|TRBJ2-1|TRBV6-2/TRBV6-3|NA
CASSYPGPGEQFF
TGTGCCAGCAGTTACCCTGGACCGGGCGAGCAGTTCTTC
>NA|TRBJ1-5|TRBV6-2/TRBV6-3|TRBD1
CASSSRDRARNQPQHF
TGTGCCAGCAGTTCCCGGGACAGGGCACGGAATCAGCCCCAGCATTTT
>many|TRBJ2-3|TRBV20-1|TRBD2
CSALGSGGGDTQYF
TGCAGTGCTCTCGGGTCAGGCGGGGGAGATACGCAGTATTTT
>few|TRBJ1-4|TRBV5-1|NA
CASSLASGGANEKLFF
TGCGCCAGCAGCTTGGCCTCGGGGGGGGCGAATGAAAAACTGTTTTTT
>many|TRBJ2-1|TRBV29-1|NA
CSAGRWVSSYNEQFF
TGCAGCGCAGGACGGTGGGTCAGCTCCTACAATGAGCAGTTCTTC
>few|TRBJ2-7|TRBV14|NA
CASSPWGASYEQYF
TGTGCCAGCAGCCCTTGGGGGGCGTCCTACGAGCAGTACTTC
>NA|TRBJ2-5|TRBV2|TRBD2
CASLLAGDEQYF
TGTGCCAGCTTACTAGCGGGAGATGAGCAGTACTTC
>few|TRBJ1-1|TRBV7-3|NA
CASSLAAVMNTEAFF
TGTGCCAGCAGCTTAGCGGCAGTCATGAACACTGAAGCTTTCTTT
>many|TRBJ1-2|TRBV28|TRBD1
CASSRTGYGYTF
TGTGCCAGCAGCCGGACAGGGTACGGCTACACCTTC
>many|TRBJ2-1|TRBV20-1|TRBD2
CSATGRTSGLYNEQFF
TGCAGTGCTACTGGAAGGACTAGCGGATTATACAATGAGCAGTTCTTC
>many|TRBJ1-5|TRBV6-7|TRBD1
CASSSRQGFNQPQHF
TGTGCCAGCAGTTCCCGACAGGGCTTCAATCAGCCCCAGCATTTT
>few|TRBJ1-4|TRBV2|TRBD1
CASSYRGTDEKLFF
TGTGCCAGCAGCTACAGGGGAACGGATGAAAAACTGTTTTTT